A selection of T cell receptor beta chains follows, all from one sample in a study of blood T cells in healthy people across ages. TCRdb passed the 5' RACE reads through MiXCR, listing each CDR3 protein once. The sample includes 1.5 million to 2 million distinct CDR3 sequences, more than 35% of them seen just once. Sequencing was performed on blood. All receptors come from a human donor in good health. The CDR3 runs from the conserved cysteine through the conserved F or W. The size field is filled for only some rows; it gives once, few, many or a size class.

J	size	V	length	CDR3
-	-	TRBV2	14	CASSTRGVEYEQYF
TRBJ1-1	few	TRBV5-1	15	CASSQPGTENTEAFF
TRBJ2-7	-	TRBV29-1	12	CSVFFSSYEQYF
TRBJ2-1	-	TRBV20-1	13	CSARWGAYNEQFF
TRBJ2-3	few	TRBV20-1	14	CSAREDTSTDTQYF
TRBJ1-2	-	TRBV2	13	CASGQTVAGGYTF
TRBJ1-1	-	TRBV9	14	CASSVERKEAEAFF
TRBJ2-7	-	TRBV7-2	15	CASSLTGTFAYEQYF
TRBJ2-1	few	TRBV7-3	12	CASGLGGQEQFF
TRBJ2-3	few	TRBV14	17	CASSKSISGGLTDTQYF
TRBJ1-6	-	TRBV9	16	CASSVESGGFDSPLHF
TRBJ2-1	few	TRBV10-3	17	CAISDSQGRSSYNEQFF
TRBJ2-5	once	TRBV20-1	17	CSATNYGARAAQETQYF
TRBJ2-7	-	TRBV7-2	15	CASSCVAGPTYEQYF
TRBJ1-1	-	TRBV20-1	15	CSAPNMGQGGTEAFF
TRBJ1-1	many	TRBV6-5	13	CASSQNPSTEAFF
TRBJ2-7	-	TRBV7-2	13	CASSSIGGYEQYF
TRBJ1-4	few	TRBV7-2	13	CASSLGSQEKLFF
TRBJ2-7	-	TRBV7-2	15	CASSTRVGVGYEQYF
TRBJ1-1	-	TRBV6-5	13	CASTGSPNTEAFF
TRBJ1-4	-	TRBV6-6	13	CASTQFQSPQLFF
TRBJ2-5	-	TRBV3-1	13	CASSRRGEEAQYF
TRBJ2-1	few	TRBV2	16	CASSAGDRGIYNEQFF
TRBJ1-1	-	TRBV7-2	14	CASRRRGSNTEAFF
TRBJ2-1	-	TRBV2	11	CASSDQNEQFF
TRBJ1-1	-	TRBV2	14	CASSGRGAGTEAFF
-	-	TRBV29-1	12	CSVGVHGYEQYF
TRBJ2-5	-	TRBV20-1	14	CSAPPGGYQETQYF
TRBJ1-2	few	TRBV4-3	14	CASTPGQGFYGYTF
TRBJ2-4	few	TRBV28	13	CASCPGQGIKQYF
TRBJ1-1	-	TRBV6-5	14	CASSADSPNTEAFF
TRBJ1-5	-	TRBV10-3	17	CATSRVGAGRSNQPQHF
TRBJ2-1	-	TRBV20-1	15	CSASRGQSSYNEQFF
TRBJ1-6	-	TRBV7-2	18	CASSLLSLQGLYNSPLHF
TRBJ1-2	few	TRBV29-1	13	CSEGDSRGYGYTF
TRBJ2-5	-	TRBV5-1	16	CASSLGVSVPQETQYF
TRBJ2-1	-	TRBV4-2	16	CASSQDGSGGAREQFF
TRBJ2-3	-	TRBV7-7	15	CASRETSASTDTQYF
TRBJ2-7	-	TRBV9	15	CASSVGQSPSYEQYF
TRBJ1-2	-	TRBV29-1	14	CSVDRAGGNYGYTF
TRBJ2-1	-	TRBV29-1	13	CSVEVAREETQFF
TRBJ1-2	-	TRBV28	16	CVSSLDGNAPLCGYTF
TRBJ2-1	-	TRBV7-9	17	CASSLAPAGEYYNEQFF